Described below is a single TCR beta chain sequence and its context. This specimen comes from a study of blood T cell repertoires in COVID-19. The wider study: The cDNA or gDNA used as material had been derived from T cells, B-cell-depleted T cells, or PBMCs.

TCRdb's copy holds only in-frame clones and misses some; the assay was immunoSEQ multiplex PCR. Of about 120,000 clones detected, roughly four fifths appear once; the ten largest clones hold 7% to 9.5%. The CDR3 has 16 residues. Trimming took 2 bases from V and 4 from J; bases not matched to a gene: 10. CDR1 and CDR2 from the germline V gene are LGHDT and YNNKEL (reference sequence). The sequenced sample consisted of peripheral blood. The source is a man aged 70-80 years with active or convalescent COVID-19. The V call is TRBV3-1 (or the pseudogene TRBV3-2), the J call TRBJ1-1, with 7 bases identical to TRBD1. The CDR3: CASSQRGGKGSTEAFF. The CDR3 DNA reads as TGTGCCAGCAGCCAACGAGGGGGCAAGGGTAGCACTGAAGCTTTCTTT.